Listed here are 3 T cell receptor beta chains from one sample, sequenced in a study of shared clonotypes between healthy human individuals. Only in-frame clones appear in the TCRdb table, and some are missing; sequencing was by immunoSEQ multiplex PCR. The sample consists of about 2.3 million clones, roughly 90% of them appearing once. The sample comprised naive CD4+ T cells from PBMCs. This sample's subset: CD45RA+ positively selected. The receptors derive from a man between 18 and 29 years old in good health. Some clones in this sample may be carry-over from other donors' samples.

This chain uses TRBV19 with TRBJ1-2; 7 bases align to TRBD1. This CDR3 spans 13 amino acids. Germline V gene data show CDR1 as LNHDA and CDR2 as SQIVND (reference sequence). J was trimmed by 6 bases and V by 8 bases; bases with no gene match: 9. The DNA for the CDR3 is TGTGCCAGTCAGCAGGGGGATTATCATGGCTACACCTTC. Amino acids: CASQQGDYHGYTF.

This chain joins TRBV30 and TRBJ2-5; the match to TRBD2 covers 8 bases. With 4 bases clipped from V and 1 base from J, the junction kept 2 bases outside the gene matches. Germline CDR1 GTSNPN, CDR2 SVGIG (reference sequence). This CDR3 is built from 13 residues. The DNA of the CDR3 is TGTGCCTGGACGGGGGGGCCCCAAGAGACCCAGTACTTC. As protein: CAWTGGPQETQYF.

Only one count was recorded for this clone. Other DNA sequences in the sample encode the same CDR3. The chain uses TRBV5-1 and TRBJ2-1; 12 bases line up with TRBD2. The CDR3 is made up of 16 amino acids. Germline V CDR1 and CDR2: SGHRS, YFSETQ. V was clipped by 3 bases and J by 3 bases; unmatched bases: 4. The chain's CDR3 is CASSSGTSGRYNEQFF. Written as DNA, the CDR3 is TGCGCCAGCAGCTCAGGGACTAGCGGGCGCTACAATGAGCAGTTCTTC.